This TCR beta chain was documented in a study of regulatory T cells in long-lasting Graves disease. Arm-PCR with iRepertoire HTBI primers amplified the CDR3 regions for these TCR beta libraries. TCRdb processed the multiplex PCR reads anew with MiXCR; each CDR3 protein has one entry. The sample holds over 500,000 distinct CDR3 sequences, about 16% seen once. The germline V gene has CDR1 KGHSH and CDR2 LQKENI. This CDR3 has 14 amino acids. Trimming took 2 bases from V and 5 from J, leaving 10 bases between them. Time point noted: newly diagnosed GD, antithyroid drugs for less than 3 months. From RNA extracted from PBMCs, the TCR library was made. Only one count was recorded for this clonotype. These sequences were also reported in another study, on T cells in Graves' hyperthyroidism and ophthalmopathy.

The V gene is TRBV18, the J gene TRBJ2-1, with D hard to call. This specimen was peripheral blood mononuclear cells (PBMCs), taken at new diagnosis, from a patient treated with antithyroid drugs. This clonotype was obtained from a man between 18 and 35 years old with Graves disease. In DNA, the CDR3 is TGTGCCAGCTCACCATCCTACCGTGACAATGAGCAGTTCTTC. Residues: CASSPSYRDNEQFF.